The rows below give T cell receptor beta chains drawn from one sample of a study of blood T cells in healthy people across ages. TCRdb ran MiXCR on the 5' RACE reads and lists one entry per CDR3 protein. This table has 1,300,000 or so distinct CDR3 sequences, roughly 64% appearing once. Sequencing was performed on blood. All receptors come from a man aged 18 to 30 in good health. CDR3s include the opening cysteine and the closing phenylalanine or tryptophan. A D gene is named only where the DNA matches it firmly. Size is omitted from some rows. Given values are once, few, many or a class for expanded clones.

clone_size	j_call	v_call	d_call	cdr3_nt	cdr3_aa
NA	TRBJ2-5	TRBV7-9	NA	TGTGCCAGCAGCTTAGGGCATGGGGAGGAGACCCAGTACTTC	CASSLGHGEETQYF
once	TRBJ2-5	TRBV6-5	NA	TGTGCCAGCTCTCAGCTGCCAGGGACTCAAGAGACCCAGTACTTC	CASSQLPGTQETQYF
NA	TRBJ1-1	TRBV20-1	NA	TGCAGTGCTACTGATTGGCAAGCTTTCTTT	CSATDWQAFF
NA	TRBJ1-2	TRBV29-1	TRBD1	TGCAGCGTTGAATACAAGACAGGGCTGAACGATGGCTACACCTTC	CSVEYKTGLNDGYTF
NA	TRBJ1-5	TRBV6-2/TRBV6-3	TRBD1	TGTGCCAGCAGGCGACAGGGGATCCGGTCTAGCAATCAGCCCCAGCATTTT	CASRRQGIRSSNQPQHF
NA	TRBJ1-1	TRBV4-1	NA	TGCGCCAGCAGCCAAGATAACAGTGACGAAGTTTTCTTT	CASSQDNSDEVFF
NA	TRBJ2-5	TRBV20-1	NA	TGCAGTGCCCGCGGGCTCGGGGGCCAAGAGACCCAGTACTTC	CSARGLGGQETQYF
NA	TRBJ1-1	TRBV4-1	NA	TGCGCCAGCAGCCAAGCGGCAGGACAGAACACTGAAGCTTTCTTT	CASSQAAGQNTEAFF
once	TRBJ1-2	TRBV29-1	NA	TGCAGCACTTTGGCAGATGGCTACACCTTC	CSTLADGYTF
NA	TRBJ1-6	TRBV2	NA	TGTGCCAGCAGTGTGGCAGGGGTCAGTTCACCCCTCCACTTT	CASSVAGVSSPLHF
NA	TRBJ2-3	TRBV4-1	TRBD2	TGCGCCAGCAGCCCCTGGGCTCCGACTAGCGAGGGGGATACGCAGTATTTT	CASSPWAPTSEGDTQYF
NA	TRBJ2-3	TRBV10-3	TRBD2	TGTGCCATCAGTGGACTAGCGGGAGCCCCCACAGATACGCAGTATTTT	CAISGLAGAPTDTQYF
NA	TRBJ2-1	TRBV30	TRBD2	TGTGCCTGGGGGGGGGGATACAATGAGCAGTTCTTC	CAWGGGYNEQFF
NA	TRBJ1-2	TRBV14	TRBD1	TGTGCCAGCAGCCCCCACAGGGGGCAGTGTGGCTACACCTTC	CASSPHRGQCGYTF
NA	TRBJ1-6	TRBV13	NA	TGTGCCAGCAGTACCGACGGGGGTTATAATTCACCCCTCCACTTT	CASSTDGGYNSPLHF
NA	TRBJ2-7	TRBV4-2	NA	TGTGCCAGCAGCGCAACGACAGGTTACGAGCAGTACTTC	CASSATTGYEQYF
NA	TRBJ2-7	TRBV5-6	TRBD2	TGTGCCAGCAGCTTTTACGGCGGGAGCTCCTACGAGCAGTACTTC	CASSFYGGSSYEQYF
few	TRBJ2-7	TRBV20-1	TRBD2	TGCAGTGCTAGAGTGGCTAGCGGGCTCTCCTACGAGCAGTACTTC	CSARVASGLSYEQYF